This TCR beta chain was obtained from a study of cytomegalovirus exposure and HLA in healthy donors. PCR amplification relied on 60 Vbeta primers (plus 13 Jbeta primers). Sequencing used immunoSEQ multiplex PCR; TCRdb keeps in-frame clones, though not all of them. The sample yields 210,000 or so clones, 80% to 90% seen once. The length of the CDR3 is 17 residues. Per the germline V gene, CDR1 is LGHNA and CDR2 is YNFKEQ. V gave up 2 bases and J gave up 3 bases; unmatched junction bases: 12. Every donor was a healthy person donating bone marrow. This clone was seen once. This receptor was taken from a woman aged 18-35 years in good health and CMV-seronegative. The V gene is TRBV4-2, the J gene TRBJ2-7, with 8 bases fitting TRBD1. The specimen sequenced was PBMCs. The chain's CDR3 is CASSQFTSGTGFYEQYF. The CDR3 nucleotides are TGTGCCAGCAGCCAATTTACCTCCGGGACAGGATTCTACGAGCAGTACTTC.